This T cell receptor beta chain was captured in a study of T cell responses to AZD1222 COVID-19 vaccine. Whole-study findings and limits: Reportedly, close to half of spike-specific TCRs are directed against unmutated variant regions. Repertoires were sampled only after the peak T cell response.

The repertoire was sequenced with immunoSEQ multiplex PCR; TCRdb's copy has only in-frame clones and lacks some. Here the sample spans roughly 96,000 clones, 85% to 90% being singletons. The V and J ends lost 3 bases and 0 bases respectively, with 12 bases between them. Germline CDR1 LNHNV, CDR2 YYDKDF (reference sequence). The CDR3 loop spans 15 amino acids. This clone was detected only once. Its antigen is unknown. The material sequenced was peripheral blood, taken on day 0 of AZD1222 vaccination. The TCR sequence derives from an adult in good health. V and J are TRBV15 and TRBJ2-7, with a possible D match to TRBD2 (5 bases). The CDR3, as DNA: TGTGCCACCAGCAGGTGGGTCGGGGACTCCTACGAGCAGTACTTC. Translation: CATSRWVGDSYEQYF.